This T cell receptor (beta chain) was captured by sequencing in a study of T cells in tuberculosis. Study in general: PBMC were archived before or within 7 days of starting treatment.

CDR1 and CDR2 from the germline V gene are MDHEN and SYDVKM. The CDR3 loop spans 17 amino acids. J lost 4 bases, V lost 6 bases, and 13 bases had no gene match. Time point defined: new active TB diagnosis, blood taken before or within 7 days of starting treatment. Profiling relied on immunoSEQ multiplex PCR, and the TCRdb table lists in-frame clones only, not all of them. This table holds some 30,000 clones, 86% found once. The sequence was collected from an adult with tuberculosis. The starting material was PBMCs, obtained at tuberculosis diagnosis. The rearrangement joins TRBV28 to TRBJ1-5; TRBD1 matches 9 bases. This chain's CDR3 is CASRAGQGRSGNQPQHF. The CDR3 DNA sequence: TGTGCCAGCAGGGCTGGACAGGGGAGGAGTGGAAATCAGCCCCAGCATTTT. Full variable domain (rest looked up from reference TRBV28 and TRBJ1-5): DVKVTQSSRYLVKRTGEKVFLECVQDMDHENMFWYRQDPGLGLRLIYFSYDVKMKEKGDIPEGYSVSREKKERFSLILESASTNQTSMYLCASRAGQGRSGNQPQHFGDGTRLSIL.